A selection of T cell receptor beta chains follows, all from one sample in a study of blood T cell repertoires in COVID-19. The assay was immunoSEQ multiplex PCR, and TCRdb's table has in-frame clones only and misses some. The table lists more than 200,000 clones, around 80% of them singletons, with 4.2% in the top ten. The specimen sequenced was peripheral blood. The source is a man between 60 and 70 years old with acute or convalescent COVID-19. Both conserved end residues are part of each CDR3. A D gene is named only where the DNA matches it firmly. Clone sizes are given selectively: once, few, many, or a class where the clone is expanded.

size,V,D,J,DNA,CDR3
-,TRBV9,TRBD2,TRBJ2-1,TGTGCCAGCAGCTTTAGCGGGTTTGAGCAGTTCTTC,CASSFSGFEQFF
-,TRBV19,TRBD2,TRBJ2-1,TGTGCCAGTAGCCCGGGGAGGGCGAAGCAGTTCTTC,CASSPGRAKQFF
few,TRBV7-3,-,TRBJ1-1,TGTGCCAGCAGCTTAGCAGGGCCGAACACTGAAGCTTTCTTT,CASSLAGPNTEAFF
once,TRBV11-1,TRBD1,TRBJ1-1,TGTGCCAGCAGCTGGGGACAGCGGAACACTGAAGCTTTCTTT,CASSWGQRNTEAFF
few,TRBV6-5,TRBD1,TRBJ1-1,TGTGCCAGCAGTTGGGACAGGTCGGGCACTGAAGCTTTCTTT,CASSWDRSGTEAFF
-,TRBV7-3,-,TRBJ1-3,TGTGCCAGCAGCTTAAATCCACAGGGTCACACCATATATTTT,CASSLNPQGHTIYF
once,TRBV7-3,-,TRBJ1-1,TGTGCCAGCAGCCACGACTCGAACACTGAAGCTTTCTTT,CASSHDSNTEAFF
-,TRBV19,TRBD1,TRBJ1-2,TGTGCCAGTAGTATAGTAAGCCGCCAGGGGGCCGGTGGCTACACCTTC,CASSIVSRQGAGGYTF
-,TRBV19,-,TRBJ1-5,TGTGCCAGTAGTATAAGCAGCAATCAGCCCCAGCATTTT,CASSISSNQPQHF
-,TRBV5-1,TRBD1,TRBJ2-7,TGCGCCAGCAGCTCGACAGGGTCCTACGAGCAGTACTTC,CASSSTGSYEQYF
-,TRBV7-2,-,TRBJ1-1,TGTGGTACGCTCAGGGTAGAATCGAACACTGAAGCTTTCTTT,CGTLRVESNTEAFF
-,TRBV19,-,TRBJ2-1,TGTGCCAGCCCGACCCGCTCCGGAGGAACCTACAATGAGCAGTTCTTC,CASPTRSGGTYNEQFF
-,TRBV30,TRBD1,TRBJ1-5,TGTGCCTGGACGGGACAGTCAAATCAGCCCCAGCATTTT,CAWTGQSNQPQHF
-,TRBV4-3,-,TRBJ2-4,TGCGCCAGCAGCCAAGGTTCACAGGGCAAAAACATTCAGTACTTC,CASSQGSQGKNIQYF
-,TRBV5-1,TRBD1,TRBJ1-3,TGCGCCAGCAGCAACACAGGGGACTCTGGAAACACCATATATTTT,CASSNTGDSGNTIYF
-,TRBV7-3,TRBD2,TRBJ2-3,TGTGCCAGCAGCTCCGGGGGGGCAGATACGCAGTATTTT,CASSSGGADTQYF
once,TRBV29-1,TRBD1,TRBJ2-5,TGCAGCGTTGGGGACAGGGCGACCCAGTACTTC,CSVGDRATQYF
-,TRBV4-3,TRBD2,TRBJ2-3,TGCGCCAGCAGCCAAGAGACTAGCGGGAGTCAGGCCGATACGCAGTATTTT,CASSQETSGSQADTQYF
-,TRBV12-3/TRBV12-4,-,TRBJ1-4,TGTGCCAGCAGTTTCAGGGATAATGAAAAACTGTTTTTT,CASSFRDNEKLFF
-,TRBV7-2,TRBD1,TRBJ2-7,TGTGCCAGCAGCCCAGGACAGGGACTCGGCGAGCAGTACTTC,CASSPGQGLGEQYF
-,TRBV20-1,-,TRBJ1-1,TGCAGTGCTAGTACCCGGGTAATTTCGGACACTGAAGCTTTCTTT,CSASTRVISDTEAFF
-,TRBV3-1/TRBV3-2,-,TRBJ2-7,TGTGCCAGCAGCCAAGTTCCCCTCGAGCAGTACTTC,CASSQVPLEQYF
-,TRBV7-6,-,TRBJ1-3,TGTGCCAGCAGCTCCGGGATCTTCTCTGGAAACACCATATATTTT,CASSSGIFSGNTIYF
few,TRBV3-1/TRBV3-2,TRBD1,TRBJ2-7,TGTGCCAGCAGTTCTGAGGAACAGGGGATTTCCCACGAGCAGTACTTC,CASSSEEQGISHEQYF
-,TRBV7-9,-,TRBJ2-2,TGTGCCAGCAGCTTAGTGGACTCTGTCCGGGAGCTGTTTTTT,CASSLVDSVRELFF
-,TRBV5-6,-,TRBJ1-5,TGTGCCAGCAGCTTGGGCCCACGGGGGGCTCCTCAGCCCCAGCATTTT,CASSLGPRGAPQPQHF
-,TRBV6-6,TRBD2,TRBJ2-3,TGTGCCAGCAGTCTACAGGGCAGGGGAGCGGGAGTTTCTGCAGATACGCAGTATTTT,CASSLQGRGAGVSADTQYF
-,TRBV7-2,TRBD2,TRBJ2-7,TGTGCCAGCAGCTTAGTGCTAGCGGGAAACGAGCAGTACTTC,CASSLVLAGNEQYF
-,TRBV6-5,TRBD2,TRBJ2-1,TGTGCCAGCACCAGAAAGGGGACTAGCGGGGGGCAGTTCTTC,CASTRKGTSGGQFF
-,TRBV2,TRBD2,TRBJ2-1,TGTGCCAGCAGGTGGACTAGCGGGGGGGCCACCAATGAGCAGTTCTTC,CASRWTSGGATNEQFF
-,TRBV28,-,TRBJ1-6,TGTGCCAGCAGTTTGAGGCAGGGTAATTCACCCCTCCACTTT,CASSLRQGNSPLHF
-,TRBV19,TRBD1,TRBJ1-5,TGTGCCACGCGTCAACAGGGGGGGCGCGGCCAGCCCCCCAATCAGCCCCAGCATTTT,CATRQQGGRGQPPNQPQHF
many,TRBV21-1,-,TRBJ2-7,TGTGCCAGCAGCAAACTCGGGTTAGCGGGTTACTACGAGCAGTACTTC,CASSKLGLAGYYEQYF
-,TRBV7-6,-,TRBJ1-2,TGTGCCAGCAGCTTAGCTCCAGGGTTGGTCTATGGCTACACCTTC,CASSLAPGLVYGYTF
-,TRBV9,TRBD2,TRBJ2-5,TGTGCCAGCAGCCTCGCTAGCGGGGTCCAAGAGACCCAGTACTTC,CASSLASGVQETQYF
few,TRBV7-8,-,TRBJ2-4,TGTGCCAGCAGCTTAGCGCGGAATGTGGATCAGTACTTC,CASSLARNVDQYF
-,TRBV28,-,TRBJ2-5,TGTGCCAGCAGTTTATGGGCGGTGGAGACCCAGTACTTC,CASSLWAVETQYF
-,TRBV14,-,TRBJ2-2,TGTGCCAGCAGCCCCATCTCTAGGGGCAACACCGGGGAGCTGTTTTTT,CASSPISRGNTGELFF
few,TRBV10-1,TRBD1,TRBJ1-2,TGCGCCAGCAGATTAGAAGAACAGGGGCGGGCCTATGGCTACACCTTC,CASRLEEQGRAYGYTF
-,TRBV14,TRBD1,TRBJ2-7,TGTGCCAGCAGCCTCGGGGGGACAGGGTCGTACGAGCAGTACTTC,CASSLGGTGSYEQYF
-,TRBV6-5,-,TRBJ2-2,TGTGCCAGCAGTTACTCGAATTGGCCCGGGGAGCTGTTTTTT,CASSYSNWPGELFF
-,TRBV6-6,TRBD2,TRBJ2-1,TGTGCCAGCAGTTACGGCGGGAGCAATGAGCAGTTCTTC,CASSYGGSNEQFF
-,TRBV5-8,TRBD1,TRBJ1-2,TGTGCCAGCAGCCTACGGACAGGAGGCTACACCTTC,CASSLRTGGYTF
-,TRBV29-1,-,TRBJ1-2,TGCAGCGTTGGAGGGGGGGGCTATGGCTACACCTTC,CSVGGGGYGYTF
-,TRBV28,-,TRBJ2-7,TGTGCCAGCAGTTTCCCAGCGGGTAAGCCCTACGAGCAGTACTTC,CASSFPAGKPYEQYF
-,TRBV5-1,-,TRBJ2-6,TGCGCCAGCAGCGGGGGACACTCTGGGGCCAACGTCCTGACTTTC,CASSGGHSGANVLTF